What follows are 2 T cell receptor beta chains derived from one specimen sequenced in a study of CD8 T cells in Susac syndrome. Random-hexamer reverse transcription was applied to roughly 0.5 to 1 ug RNA. TCRdb reanalysed the immunoSEQ multiplex PCR reads using MiXCR and keeps one entry per CDR3 protein. The sample consists of over 95,000 distinct CDR3 sequences, over 90% of them appearing once. Sequences were obtained from CD4+ T cells from PBMCs. These receptors came from a human donor in good health.

This sequence joins TRBV20-1 and TRBJ1-5; the D gene is possibly TRBD1 (5 bases). Germline loops: CDR1 DFQATT, CDR2 SNEGSKA (reference sequence). This CDR3 region has 13 residues. Deletions cut 6 bases from V and 5 bases from J, with 14 bases between. CDR3 nucleotide sequence: TGCAGTGCGAACAAAGGGGTCGATCAGCCCCAGCATTTT. Protein product: CSANKGVDQPQHF.

The table lists this clonotype with a few counts. The chain uses TRBV27 and TRBJ2-2; 10 bases match TRBD2. V shed 3 bases, J shed 2 bases, and the junction held 9 bases outside the gene matches. Germline V gene lookup returns CDR1 MNHEY and CDR2 SMNVEV (reference sequence). CDR3 length equals 18 residues. CDR3 region: CASSFGLAGDLNTGELFF. DNA of the CDR3: TGTGCCAGCAGTTTTGGGCTAGCGGGGGACCTAAACACCGGGGAGCTGTTTTTT.